This T cell receptor beta chain was sequenced in a study of vaccination and CD4 T cells after COVID-19. Study-level information: Participants were vaccinated with two doses, given as either BNT162b2 or mRNA-1273 vaccine. SARS-CoV-2, HCoV-NL63, HCoV-OC43 and HCoV-229E supplied the overlapping spike peptides used to stimulate cells.

The sample's treatment: roughly ten-day PBMC culture with coronavirus spike peptide pools or control peptides (ViraFEST assay). Ahead of the COVID-19 pandemic (2011-2018), the CD4+ T cells of the unexposed donor were collected. Expansion of antigen-specific T cells with peptide pools by ViraFEST preceded sequencing of TCRs. It was after more than 9 days of culture that CD4+ T cells were isolated by negative selection. As to this clonotype: Its antigen is unidentified.

CDR1 is SGHRS and CDR2 is YFSETQ in the germline V gene. CDR3 length equals 12 residues. With 7 bases removed from V and 4 bases from J, the gap between germline ends came to 11 bases. Cultured CD4+ T cells had their DNA profiled by the Oncomine TCR Beta short-read assay. TCRdb used MiXCR to reprocess the PCR reads, holding one entry per CDR3 protein. Here the sample spans more than 6,500 distinct CDR3 sequences, roughly 32% being singletons. What was sequenced was CD4+ T cells from blood, cultured in vitro. The sequence came from a human donor in good health. The chain recombines TRBV5-1 with TRBJ2-5; tentatively, D is TRBD2 (6 bases). The CDR3 is CASRQEGETQYF. The CDR3 DNA is TGCGCCAGCCGTCAGGAGGGAGAGACCCAGTACTTC.